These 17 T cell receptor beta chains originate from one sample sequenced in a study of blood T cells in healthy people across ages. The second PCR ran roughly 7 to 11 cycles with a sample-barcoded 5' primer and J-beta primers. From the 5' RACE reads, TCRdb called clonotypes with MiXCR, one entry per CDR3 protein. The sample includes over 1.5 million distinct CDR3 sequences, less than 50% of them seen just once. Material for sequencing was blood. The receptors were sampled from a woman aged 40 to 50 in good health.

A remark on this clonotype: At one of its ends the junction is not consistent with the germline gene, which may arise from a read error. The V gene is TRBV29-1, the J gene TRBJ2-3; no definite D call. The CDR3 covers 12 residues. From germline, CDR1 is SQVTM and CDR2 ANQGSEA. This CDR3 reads CSVEVSTDTRYF. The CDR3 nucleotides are TGCAGCGTTGAGGTTAGCACAGATACGCGGTATTTT.

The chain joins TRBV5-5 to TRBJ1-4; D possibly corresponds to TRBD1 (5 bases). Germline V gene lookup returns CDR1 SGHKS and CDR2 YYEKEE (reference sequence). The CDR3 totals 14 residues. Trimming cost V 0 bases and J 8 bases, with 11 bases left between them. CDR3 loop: CASSLEGRGEKLFF. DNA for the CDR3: TGTGCCAGCAGCTTGGAGGGGAGAGGGGAAAAACTGTTTTTT.

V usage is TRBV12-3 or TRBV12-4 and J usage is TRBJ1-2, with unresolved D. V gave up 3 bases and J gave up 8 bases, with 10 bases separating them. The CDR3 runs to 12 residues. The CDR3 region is CASSLSIGGYTF. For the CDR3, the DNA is TGTGCCAGCAGTTTGAGTATCGGGGGCTACACCTTC.

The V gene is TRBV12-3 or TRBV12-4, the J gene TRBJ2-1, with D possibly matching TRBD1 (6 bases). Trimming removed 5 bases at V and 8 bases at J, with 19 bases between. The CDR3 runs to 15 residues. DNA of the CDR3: TGTGCCAGCAGTACGGGGAACAGGGTTAGGGATGAGCAGTTCTTC. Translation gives CASSTGNRVRDEQFF.

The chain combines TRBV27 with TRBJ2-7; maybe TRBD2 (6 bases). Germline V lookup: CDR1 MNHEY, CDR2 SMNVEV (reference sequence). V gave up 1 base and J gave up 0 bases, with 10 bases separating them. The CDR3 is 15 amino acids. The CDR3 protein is CASSLLAAHSYEQYF. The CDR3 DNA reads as TGTGCCAGCAGTTTATTAGCGGCCCACTCCTACGAGCAGTACTTC.

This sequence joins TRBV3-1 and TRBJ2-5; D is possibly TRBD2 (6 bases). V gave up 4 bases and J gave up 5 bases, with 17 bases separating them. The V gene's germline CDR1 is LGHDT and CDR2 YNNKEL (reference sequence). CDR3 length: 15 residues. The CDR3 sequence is CASSPQGNGGETQYF. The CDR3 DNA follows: TGTGCCAGCAGCCCTCAAGGGAACGGAGGGGAGACCCAGTACTTC.

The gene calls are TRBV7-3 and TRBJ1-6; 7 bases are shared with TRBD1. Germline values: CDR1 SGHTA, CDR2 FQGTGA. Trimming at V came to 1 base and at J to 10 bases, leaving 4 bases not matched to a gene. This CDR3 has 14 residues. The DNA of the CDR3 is TGTGCCAGCAGCTTAAACAGGGGTCAATCACCCCTCCACTTT. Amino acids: CASSLNRGQSPLHF.

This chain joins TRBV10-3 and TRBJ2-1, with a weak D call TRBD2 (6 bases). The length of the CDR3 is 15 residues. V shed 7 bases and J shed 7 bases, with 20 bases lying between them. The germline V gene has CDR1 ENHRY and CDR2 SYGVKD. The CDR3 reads CAIKPAGGERNEQFF. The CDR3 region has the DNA TGTGCCATCAAACCGGCCGGCGGGGAGAGGAATGAGCAGTTCTTC.

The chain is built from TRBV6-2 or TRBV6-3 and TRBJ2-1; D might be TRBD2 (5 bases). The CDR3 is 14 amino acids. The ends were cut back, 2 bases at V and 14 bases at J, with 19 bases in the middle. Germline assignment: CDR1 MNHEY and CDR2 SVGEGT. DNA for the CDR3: TGTGCCAGCAGTTACGCGGGTAGGGAGATAATTAAGTTCTTC. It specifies CASSYAGREIIKFF.

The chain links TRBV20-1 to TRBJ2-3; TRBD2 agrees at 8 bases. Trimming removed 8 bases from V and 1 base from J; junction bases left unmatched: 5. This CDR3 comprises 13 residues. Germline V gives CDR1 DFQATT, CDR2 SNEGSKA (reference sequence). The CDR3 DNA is TGCAGTCCCAAAGCGGGGGGCACAGATACGCAGTATTTT. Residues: CSPKAGGTDTQYF.

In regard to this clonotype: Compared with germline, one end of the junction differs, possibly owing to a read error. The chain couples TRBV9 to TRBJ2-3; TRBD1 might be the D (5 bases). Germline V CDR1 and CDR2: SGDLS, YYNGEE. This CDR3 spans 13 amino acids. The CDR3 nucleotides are TGTGCCAGCAGCGTAGCAGGGCTCAATACGCGGTATTTT. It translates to CASSVAGLNTRYF.

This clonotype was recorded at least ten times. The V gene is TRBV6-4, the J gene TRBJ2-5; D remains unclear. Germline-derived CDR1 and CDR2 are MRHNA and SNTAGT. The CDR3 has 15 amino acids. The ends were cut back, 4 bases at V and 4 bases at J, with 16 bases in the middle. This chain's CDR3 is CASSVRHTPAETQYF. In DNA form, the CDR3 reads TGTGCCAGCAGTGTCCGACACACACCGGCAGAGACCCAGTACTTC.

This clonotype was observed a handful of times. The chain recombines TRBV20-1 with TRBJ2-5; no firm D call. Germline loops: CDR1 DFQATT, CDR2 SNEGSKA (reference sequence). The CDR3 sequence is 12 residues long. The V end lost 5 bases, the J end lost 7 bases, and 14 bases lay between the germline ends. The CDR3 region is CSAGLILGTQYF. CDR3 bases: TGCAGTGCTGGTTTGATCTTAGGGACCCAGTACTTC.

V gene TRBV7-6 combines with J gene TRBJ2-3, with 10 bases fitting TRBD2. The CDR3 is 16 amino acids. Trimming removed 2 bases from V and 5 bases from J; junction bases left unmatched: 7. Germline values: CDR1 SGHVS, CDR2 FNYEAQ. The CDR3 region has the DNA TGTGCCAGCAGCTTAAGTAGCGGGGGGTATGGAGATACGCAGTATTTT. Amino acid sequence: CASSLSSGGYGDTQYF.

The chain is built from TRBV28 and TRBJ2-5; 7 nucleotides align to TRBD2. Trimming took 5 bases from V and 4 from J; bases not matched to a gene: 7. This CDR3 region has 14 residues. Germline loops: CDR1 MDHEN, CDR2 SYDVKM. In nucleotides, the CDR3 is TGTGCCAGCAGTCCAGCATGGGGGGGAGAGACCCAGTACTTC. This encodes CASSPAWGGETQYF.

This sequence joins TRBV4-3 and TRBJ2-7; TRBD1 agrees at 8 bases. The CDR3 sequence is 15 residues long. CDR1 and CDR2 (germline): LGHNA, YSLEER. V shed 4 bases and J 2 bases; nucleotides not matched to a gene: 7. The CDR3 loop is CASSRDRGPPYEQYF. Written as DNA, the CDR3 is TGCGCCAGCAGCCGAGACAGGGGCCCTCCCTACGAGCAGTACTTC.

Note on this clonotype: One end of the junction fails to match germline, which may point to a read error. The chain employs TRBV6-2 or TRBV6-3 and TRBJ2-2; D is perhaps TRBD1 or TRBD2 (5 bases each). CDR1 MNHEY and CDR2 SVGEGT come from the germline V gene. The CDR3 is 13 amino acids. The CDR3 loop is CANSYPGPRELFF. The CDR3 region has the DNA TGTGCCAACAGTTACCCGGGACCTCGGGAGCTGTTTTTT.